Each of the 30 T cell receptor beta chains below was sequenced from the same sample in a study of blood T cell repertoires in COVID-19. Generated by immunoSEQ multiplex PCR, the TCRdb table keeps only in-frame clones and is missing some. The sample holds some 160,000 clones, around 90% seen once. The sequencing sample was made of peripheral blood. The origin of the receptors is a woman aged 80 or over with COVID-19, enrolled during active disease.

The V gene is TRBV5-1, the J gene TRBJ1-4; 8 bases map to TRBD1. The V gene's germline CDR1 is SGHRS and CDR2 YFSETQ. The junction had 4 bases not matched to a gene; V was cut back by 1 base and J by 8 bases. CDR3 length equals 14 residues. Here the CDR3 reads CASSLTGGLEKLFF. The CDR3 DNA reads TGCGCCAGCAGCTTGACAGGGGGTCTGGAAAAACTGTTTTTT.

This chain connects TRBV15 to TRBJ1-4; D might be TRBD1 (6 bases). V shed 6 bases and J shed 3 bases, with 11 bases lying between them. This CDR3 has 14 residues. CDR1 LNHNV and CDR2 YYDKDF come from the germline V gene (reference sequence). CDR3 sequence (DNA): TGTGCCACCAGTTTCAGGGGACCTAATGAAAAACTGTTTTTT. Amino acids: CATSFRGPNEKLFF.

This clone was observed a single time. The chain recombines TRBV11-2 with TRBJ2-1; 7 bases are shared with TRBD1. The CDR3 is 15 amino acids. Trimming removed 5 bases from V and 5 bases from J; junction bases left unmatched: 9. The germline CDR1 and CDR2 sequences are SGHAT and FQNNGV. The CDR3 sequence is CASSPDRVGNNEQFF. In DNA, the CDR3 is TGTGCCAGCAGCCCAGACAGGGTGGGCAACAATGAGCAGTTCTTC.

The V gene is TRBV7-9, the J gene TRBJ2-1; D possibly corresponds to TRBD2 (7 bases). The V end lost 6 bases, the J end lost 6 bases, and 18 bases lay between the germline ends. The CDR3 extends over 15 amino acids. Germline-derived CDR1 and CDR2 are SEHNR and FQNEAQ (reference sequence). The CDR3 loop is CASRPRERGGNEQFF. The CDR3 DNA reads TGTGCCAGCAGACCCAGGGAAAGGGGGGGCAATGAGCAGTTCTTC.

The chain has TRBV15 and TRBJ2-1, with D perhaps TRBD2 (5 bases). Germline values: CDR1 LNHNV, CDR2 YYDKDF (reference sequence). Trimming cost V 3 bases and J 6 bases, with 6 bases left between them. The CDR3 sequence is 12 residues long. The CDR3 protein is CATSRSGNEQFF. The CDR3 nucleotides read TGTGCCACCAGCAGGAGCGGCAATGAGCAGTTCTTC.

The chain uses TRBV7-2 and TRBJ2-5; D ambiguous. Trimming removed 5 bases at V and 2 bases at J, with 6 bases between. Germline V gene sequence: CDR1 SGHTA, CDR2 FQGNSA. This CDR3 has 12 amino acids. The CDR3, as DNA: TGTGCCAGCAGCCGAGTGCAAGAGACCCAGTACTTC. Translated, it gives CASSRVQETQYF. Using reference TRBV7-2 and TRBJ2-5 for the parts outside the CDR3, the full variable domain is GAGVSQSPSNKVTEKGKDVELRCDPISGHTALYWYRQSLGQGLEFLIYFQGNSAPDKSGLPSDRFSAERTGGSVSTLTIQRTQQEDSAVYLCASSRVQETQYFGPGTRLLVL.

The chain links TRBV10-3 to TRBJ1-1; the match to TRBD1 covers 7 bases. J was trimmed by 0 bases and V by 10 bases; bases with no gene match: 11. This CDR3 has 15 amino acids. Germline loops: CDR1 ENHRY, CDR2 SYGVKD. CDR3 sequence: CATLPTGVLNTEAFF. CDR3 nucleotides: TGTGCCACCCTTCCCACAGGGGTCTTGAACACTGAAGCTTTCTTT.

The V gene is TRBV5-4, the J gene TRBJ2-1; the D gene is possibly TRBD1 (6 bases). Germline loops: CDR1 SGHNT, CDR2 YYREEE (reference sequence). Trimming took off 4 bases at V and 5 bases at J, with 13 bases between the two ends. The CDR3 is 14 amino acids. The CDR3 here is CASSTRTANNEQFF. CDR3 nucleotide sequence: TGTGCCAGCAGCACCCGGACAGCAAACAATGAGCAGTTCTTC.

V and J are TRBV4-2 and TRBJ2-2; 7 bases line up with TRBD1. V gave up 0 bases and J gave up 5 bases; unmatched junction bases: 3. The germline gives CDR1 LGHNA, CDR2 YNFKEQ. The CDR3 contains 15 residues. The CDR3 DNA reads as TGTGCCAGCAGCCAAGACCCCAGGGGGACCGGGGAGCTGTTTTTT. Translating gives CASSQDPRGTGELFF.

The chain uses TRBV2 and TRBJ1-2; TRBD1 aligns across 7 bases. Germline V gives CDR1 SNHLY, CDR2 FYNNEI. The CDR3 has 14 residues. Germline trimming cut 6 bases from V and 2 bases from J; bases unmatched to any gene: 6. Written as DNA, the CDR3 is TGTGCCAGCAGGGGAGACAGGGTCAACTATGGCTACACCTTC. Translation gives CASRGDRVNYGYTF.

V is TRBV6-5 and J is TRBJ1-6, with 11 bases identical to TRBD1. V lost 7 bases and J lost 9; bases outside the gene matches: 2. CDR3 size: 13 residues. CDR1 and CDR2 (germline): MNHEY, SVGAGI. The CDR3 DNA sequence: TGTGCCAGCAAGGGGACAGGGGGTTCACCCCTCCACTTT. Translated, it gives CASKGTGGSPLHF.

This sequence joins TRBV29-1 and TRBJ2-1, with no clear D. Between the trimmed V and J ends, which lost 6 bases and 0 bases, there was a span of 6 bases. The germline CDR1 and CDR2 sequences are SQVTM and ANQGSEA. CDR3 length: 12 residues. The CDR3 DNA follows: TGCAGCGTCCTAGGCTCCTACAATGAGCAGTTCTTC. As protein: CSVLGSYNEQFF.

V and J are TRBV19 and TRBJ2-4, with D perhaps matching TRBD2 (6 bases). Germline V CDR1 and CDR2: LNHDA, SQIVND (reference sequence). V lost 0 bases to trimming and J lost 5 bases, with 14 bases between them. The CDR3 is 16 amino acids. The CDR3 sequence is CASSIDHRLVQNIQYF. The CDR3 DNA is TGTGCCAGTAGTATAGATCACCGACTAGTACAAAACATTCAGTACTTC.

This clone was counted a single time. This rearrangement joins TRBV7-8 to TRBJ2-2; 8 positions agree with TRBD1. Trimming took 6 bases from V and 4 from J; bases not matched to a gene: 10. This CDR3 has 16 residues. Germline V gene sequence: CDR1 SGHVS, CDR2 FQNEAQ. This chain's CDR3 is CASRKPTGVSTGELFF. The DNA of the CDR3 is TGTGCCAGCAGGAAACCGACAGGGGTCAGCACCGGGGAGCTGTTTTTT.

The chain joins TRBV28 to TRBJ2-1, with TRBD1 identical over 9 bases. Germline V gives CDR1 MDHEN, CDR2 SYDVKM. The CDR3 consists of 16 residues. The V gene end was trimmed by 2 bases and the J gene end by 8 bases; junction bases not matched to a gene: 10. DNA of the CDR3: TGTGCCAGCAGTTTAGCGGGACAGGGTTTTGGGGATGAGCAGTTCTTC. This sequence encodes CASSLAGQGFGDEQFF.

In this sample, this clone turned up once. This sequence joins TRBV11-2 and TRBJ1-1; the D is unclear. The CDR3 has 13 amino acids. V was pared by 2 bases and J by 7 bases, with 11 bases between. CDR1 is SGHAT and CDR2 is FQNNGV in the germline V gene. CDR3 amino acids: CASSLWRDGEAFF. The CDR3, as DNA: TGTGCCAGCAGCTTATGGAGGGATGGTGAAGCTTTCTTT.

CDR3 in DNA: TGCAGTGCTAGTTTGCAGGGTGGCTATGGCTACACCTTC. Amino acid sequence: CSASLQGGYGYTF. The rearrangement joins TRBV20-1 to TRBJ1-2; D perhaps matches TRBD1 (5 bases). The CDR3 is made up of 13 amino acids. Trimming took 3 bases from V and 4 from J, leaving 12 bases between them. Germline V gene sequence: CDR1 DFQATT, CDR2 SNEGSKA (reference sequence).

This chain uses TRBV18 with TRBJ2-7, with TRBD1 identical over 7 bases. Losses at the gene ends were 3 bases for V and 2 bases for J; bases not matched to a gene: 4. Germline V gives CDR1 KGHSH, CDR2 LQKENI. The length of the CDR3 is 14 residues. The CDR3 DNA sequence: TGTGCCAGCTCACCGGGACAGACTACCTACGAGCAGTACTTC. The encoded protein is CASSPGQTTYEQYF.

This rearrangement joins TRBV19 to TRBJ1-5, with D perhaps matching TRBD1 (5 bases). The CDR3 is made up of 18 amino acids. Trimming took 7 bases from V and 2 from J, leaving 24 bases between them. Germline-derived CDR1 and CDR2 are LNHDA and SQIVND (reference sequence). The CDR3 DNA sequence: TGTGCCAGTAAAATACCCGAGGGCAGGGAGGTAGGCAATCAGCCCCAGCATTTT. It is translated as CASKIPEGREVGNQPQHF.

The chain combines TRBV7-9 with TRBJ2-7, with 7 bases identical to TRBD2. Germline trimming cut 0 bases from V and 4 bases from J; bases unmatched to any gene: 0. The CDR3 covers 13 residues. CDR1 is SEHNR, CDR2 FQNEAQ, per germline (reference sequence). The CDR3 protein is CASSLAGGYEQYF. In DNA, the CDR3 is TGTGCCAGCAGCTTAGCCGGGGGGTACGAGCAGTACTTC.

The gene calls are TRBV9 and TRBJ2-7; TRBD2 aligns across 11 bases. This CDR3 spans 16 amino acids. CDR1 is SGDLS and CDR2 is YYNGEE in the germline V gene. Trimming at V came to 0 bases and at J to 0 bases, leaving 2 bases not matched to a gene. The DNA of the CDR3 is TGTGCCAGCAGCGTAGAGGGGACTAGCGGCTCCTACGAGCAGTACTTC. Its protein product is CASSVEGTSGSYEQYF.

The chain joins TRBV6-5 to TRBJ1-1, with D tentatively TRBD1 (6 bases). V lost 6 bases and J 1 base, leaving 15 bases between the germline ends. The CDR3 is 15 amino acids. The germline gives CDR1 MNHEY, CDR2 SVGAGI. The CDR3 DNA follows: TGTGCCAGCAGAGATCCGGGACACCCGAACACTGAAGCTTTCTTT. The encoded protein is CASRDPGHPNTEAFF.

J is TRBJ2-3 and V is TRBV18, with 7 bases aligning to TRBD1. The CDR3 contains 14 residues. CDR1 and CDR2 from the germline V gene are KGHSH and LQKENI. The trim removed 10 bases at V and 1 base at J, leaving 8 bases unmatched. CDR3 region: CATSAGTGTDTQYF. DNA for the CDR3: TGTGCCACCTCCGCCGGGACAGGCACAGATACGCAGTATTTT. Filled out from reference TRBV18 and TRBJ2-3, the complete variable domain reads NAGVMQNPRHLVRRRGQEARLRCSPMKGHSHVYWYRQLPEEGLKFMVYLQKENIIDESGMPKERFSAEFPKEGPSILRIQQVVRGDSAAYFCATSAGTGTDTQYFGPGTRLTVL.

The gene calls are TRBV18 and TRBJ2-5; a weak D match, TRBD1 (5 bases). The CDR3 runs to 16 residues. Trimming removed 3 bases from V and 4 bases from J, with 18 bases in between. Germline V lookup: CDR1 KGHSH, CDR2 LQKENI. The CDR3 coding sequence is TGTGCCAGCTCACCTCGAGGAAAGGCAGGGTTAGAGACCCAGTACTTC. Encoded protein: CASSPRGKAGLETQYF.

The CDR3 loop is CASTVNTEAFF. The CDR3 bases are TGTGCCAGCACAGTCAACACTGAAGCTTTCTTT. The genes are TRBV28 and TRBJ1-1; D not resolved. This CDR3 spans 11 amino acids. Germline V gives CDR1 MDHEN, CDR2 SYDVKM. V lost 7 bases and J lost 2, with 5 bases in between.

This chain links TRBV29-1 with TRBJ2-3, with a tentative D call TRBD2 (6 bases). The V end lost 4 bases, the J end lost 2 bases, and 13 bases lay between the germline ends. Germline V gene data show CDR1 as SQVTM and CDR2 as ANQGSEA. The CDR3 has 14 amino acids. This CDR3 reads CSVVVGGITDTQYF. CDR3 nucleotide sequence: TGCAGCGTTGTGGTTGGCGGGATCACAGATACGCAGTATTTT.

The CDR3 loop is CASRRGRSGNTIYF. The CDR3 DNA follows: TGTGCCAGCCGGCGGGGGCGTTCTGGAAACACCATATATTTT. The gene calls are TRBV11-2 and TRBJ1-3; D is possibly TRBD1 (6 bases). Germline-derived CDR1 and CDR2 are SGHAT and FQNNGV. V dropped 8 bases and J dropped 1 base, with 12 bases sitting between them. This CDR3 spans 14 amino acids.

The CDR3 coding sequence is TGTGCCAGCAGGGGACAGGGGGCCGCAAACACCATATATTTT. This gives the protein CASRGQGAANTIYF. V usage is TRBV6-5 and J usage is TRBJ1-3, with 12 bases that match TRBD1. The V gene's germline CDR1 is MNHEY and CDR2 SVGAGI. Trimming at V came to 6 bases and at J to 6 bases, leaving 3 bases not matched to a gene. The CDR3 loop spans 14 amino acids.

V and J are TRBV2 and TRBJ2-1, with TRBD2 as a possible D gene (5 bases). Per germline, CDR1 SNHLY and CDR2 FYNNEI. V was trimmed by 6 bases and J by 6 bases, leaving 12 bases between them. The CDR3 loop spans 13 amino acids. The CDR3 DNA follows: TGTGCCAGCAGAAGGACGGGAACCAATGAGCAGTTCTTC. Translating gives CASRRTGTNEQFF.

V gene TRBV19 combines with J gene TRBJ2-5, with 12 bases aligning to TRBD1. There are 16 residues in the CDR3. CDR1 and CDR2 (germline): LNHDA, SQIVND (reference sequence). Trimming cost V 5 bases and J 5 bases; bases outside gene matches: 9. CDR3 nucleotide sequence: TGTGCCAGTAGTCTCTCCGGGACAGGGGGCATGGAGACCCAGTACTTC. Amino acid sequence: CASSLSGTGGMETQYF.